This T cell receptor beta chain was found in a study of control samples from healthy donors and cancer patients. Clones were read by immunoSEQ multiplex PCR, and TCRdb kept only the in-frame ones, dropping some. Seen here are 130,000 or so clones, approximately 92% observed once, and the top ten hold 5.5% to 7%. Regarding this clone: The same CDR3 can be traced to other DNA sequences in this sample.

V dropped 0 bases and J dropped 0 bases, with 3 bases sitting between them. CDR1 and CDR2 from the germline V gene are SGDLS and YYNGEE. This CDR3 has 13 residues. This sequence originates from a man younger than 30 in good health. The source material was blood. The chain joins TRBV9 to TRBJ2-5; no firm D call. The CDR3 region is CASSVGNQETQYF. The DNA for the CDR3 is TGTGCCAGCAGCGTAGGCAACCAAGAGACCCAGTACTTC.